This TCR beta chain was sequenced in a study of cytomegalovirus exposure and HLA in healthy donors. Study information: Previous work identified some 120 million unique TCR beta sequences from roughly 180 million T cells. Study-wide points: Later work found most CMV-associated TCR beta chains apparently HLA-restricted.

With 60 Vbeta and 13 Jbeta primers, the PCR was carried out. The protocol was immunoSEQ multiplex PCR, while the TCRdb copy is restricted to in-frame clones and leaves out a portion. The repertoire holds about 160,000 clones, approximately 85% seen once, with over 0.85% in the top ten. Worth noting for this clone: Antigen unknown.

The CDR3 is 13 residues long. V was trimmed by 4 bases and J by 2 bases, leaving 8 bases between them. Per germline, CDR1 MNHEY and CDR2 SMNVEV (reference sequence). This chain links TRBV27 with TRBJ1-2; D gene unclear. The sequenced sample consisted of PBMCs. This TCR came from a girl aged 2-9 years in good health and CMV-seropositive. DNA for the CDR3: TGTGCCAGCAGTTGGGGAGGGAACTATGGCTACACCTTC. Protein sequence: CASSWGGNYGYTF.